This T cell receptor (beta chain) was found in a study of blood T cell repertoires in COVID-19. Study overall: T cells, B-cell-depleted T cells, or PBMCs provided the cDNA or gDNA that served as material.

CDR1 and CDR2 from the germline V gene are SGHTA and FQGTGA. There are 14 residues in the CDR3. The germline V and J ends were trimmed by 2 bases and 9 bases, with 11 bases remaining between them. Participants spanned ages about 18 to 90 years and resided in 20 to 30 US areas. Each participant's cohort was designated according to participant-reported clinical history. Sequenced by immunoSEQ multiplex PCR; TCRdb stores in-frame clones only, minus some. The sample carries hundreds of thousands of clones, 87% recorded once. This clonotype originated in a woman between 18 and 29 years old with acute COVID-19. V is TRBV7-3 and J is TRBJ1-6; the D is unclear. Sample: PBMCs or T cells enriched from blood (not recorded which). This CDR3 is CASSLGSESSPLHF. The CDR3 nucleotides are TGTGCCAGCAGCTTAGGGAGTGAGAGTTCACCCCTCCACTTT.